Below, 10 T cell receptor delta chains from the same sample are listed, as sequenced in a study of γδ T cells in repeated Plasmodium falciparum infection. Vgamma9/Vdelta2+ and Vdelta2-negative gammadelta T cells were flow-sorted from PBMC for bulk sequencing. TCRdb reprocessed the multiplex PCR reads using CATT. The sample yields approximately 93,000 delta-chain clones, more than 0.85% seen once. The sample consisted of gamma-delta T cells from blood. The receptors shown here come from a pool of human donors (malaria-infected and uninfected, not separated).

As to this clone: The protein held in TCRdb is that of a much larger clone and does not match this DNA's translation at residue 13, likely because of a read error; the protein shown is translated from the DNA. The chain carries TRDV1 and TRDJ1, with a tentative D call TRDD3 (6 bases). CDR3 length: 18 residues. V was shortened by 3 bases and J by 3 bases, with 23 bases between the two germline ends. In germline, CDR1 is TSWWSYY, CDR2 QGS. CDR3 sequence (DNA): TGTGCTCTTGGGGACCCATTTGGGGGGAAGGCGTACGCCGATAAACTCATCTTT. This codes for CALGDPFGGKAYADKLIF.

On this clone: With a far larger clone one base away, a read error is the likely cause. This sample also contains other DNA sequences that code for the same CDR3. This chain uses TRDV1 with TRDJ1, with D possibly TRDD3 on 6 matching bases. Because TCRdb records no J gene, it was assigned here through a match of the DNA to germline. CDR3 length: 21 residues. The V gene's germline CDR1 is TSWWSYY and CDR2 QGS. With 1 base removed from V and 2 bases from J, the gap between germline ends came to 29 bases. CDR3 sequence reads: CALGEPKLLWGGGFATDKLIF. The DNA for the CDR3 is TGTGCTCTTGGGGAACCGAAGCTACTGTGGGGTGGGGGTTTCGCAACCGATAAACTCATCTTT.

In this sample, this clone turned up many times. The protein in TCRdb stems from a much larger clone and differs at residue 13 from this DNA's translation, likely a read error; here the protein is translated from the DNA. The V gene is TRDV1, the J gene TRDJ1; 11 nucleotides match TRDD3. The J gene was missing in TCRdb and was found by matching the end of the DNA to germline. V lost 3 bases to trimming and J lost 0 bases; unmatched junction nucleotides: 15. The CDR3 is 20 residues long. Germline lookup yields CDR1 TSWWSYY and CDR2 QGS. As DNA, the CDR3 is TGTGCTCTTGGGGACCAGTTTCCTGCGTGGGGGATACGTTACACCGATAAACTCATCTTT. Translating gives CALGDQFPAWGIRYTDKLIF.

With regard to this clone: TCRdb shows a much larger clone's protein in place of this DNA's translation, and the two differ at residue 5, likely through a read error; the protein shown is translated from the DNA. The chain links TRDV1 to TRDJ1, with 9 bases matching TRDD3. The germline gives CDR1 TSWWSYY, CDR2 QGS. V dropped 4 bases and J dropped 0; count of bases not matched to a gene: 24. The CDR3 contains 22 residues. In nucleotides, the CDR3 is TGTGCTCTTGGGGGACCTACAATTCTACGACCAGTCGCTGGGGGATACACCGATAAACTCATCTTT. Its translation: CALGGPTILRPVAGGYTDKLIF.

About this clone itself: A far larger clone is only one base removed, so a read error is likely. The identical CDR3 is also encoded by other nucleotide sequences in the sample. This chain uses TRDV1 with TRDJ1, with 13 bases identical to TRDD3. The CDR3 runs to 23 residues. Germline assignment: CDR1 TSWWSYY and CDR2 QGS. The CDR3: CALGENPSHVLGDTPVYTDKLIF. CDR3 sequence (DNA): TGCGCTCTTGGGGAAAACCCCTCCCACGTACTGGGGGATACGCCAGTGTACACCGATAAACTCATCTTT.

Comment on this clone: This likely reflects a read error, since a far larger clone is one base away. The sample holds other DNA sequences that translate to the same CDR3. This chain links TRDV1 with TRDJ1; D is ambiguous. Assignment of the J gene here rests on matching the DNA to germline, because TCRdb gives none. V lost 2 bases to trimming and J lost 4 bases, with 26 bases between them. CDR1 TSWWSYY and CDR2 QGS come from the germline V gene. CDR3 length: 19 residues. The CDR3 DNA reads TGTGCTCTTGGGGAAGGCTATTCATACCTTTACCCGCAACGCGATAAACTCATCTTT. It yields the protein CALGEGYSYLYPQRDKLIF.

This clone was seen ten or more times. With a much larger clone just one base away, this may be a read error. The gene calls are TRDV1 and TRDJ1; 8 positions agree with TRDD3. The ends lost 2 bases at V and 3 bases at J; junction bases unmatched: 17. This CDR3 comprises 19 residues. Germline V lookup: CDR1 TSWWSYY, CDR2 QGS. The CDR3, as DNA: TGTGCTCTTGGGGAATACGACTACTGGGGGGTAGGGAAGCCCGATAAACTCATCTTT. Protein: CALGEYDYWGVGKPDKLIF.

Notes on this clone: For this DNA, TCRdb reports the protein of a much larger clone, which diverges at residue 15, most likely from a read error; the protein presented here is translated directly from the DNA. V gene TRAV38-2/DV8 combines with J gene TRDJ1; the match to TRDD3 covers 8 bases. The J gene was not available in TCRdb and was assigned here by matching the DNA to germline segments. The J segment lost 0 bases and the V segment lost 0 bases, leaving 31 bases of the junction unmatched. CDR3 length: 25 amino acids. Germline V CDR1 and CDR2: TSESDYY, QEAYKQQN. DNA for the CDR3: TGTGCTTATAGGAGCGTTAACTTCGTCAAAGGCGACCTCCTGAGGGATACGGGGAACACCGATAAACTCATCTTT. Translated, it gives CAYRSVNFVKGDLLRDTGNTDKLIF.

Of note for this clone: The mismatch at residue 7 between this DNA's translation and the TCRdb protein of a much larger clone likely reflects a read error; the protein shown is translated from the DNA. This chain's CDR3 is CACDTVDGGLPYTDKLIF. Here the CDR3 DNA reads TGTGCCTGTGACACCGTGGACGGGGGATTACCTTACACCGATAAACTCATCTTT. The gene calls are TRDV2 and TRDJ1, with TRDD3 matching 7 bases. The J gene is not listed in TCRdb, so it was assigned here from a DNA match to germline. The V and J ends lost 0 bases and 0 bases, in that order; junction bases with no gene match: 12. This CDR3 is built from 18 residues. Germline CDR1 reads GEAIGNYY; CDR2 reads EKD.

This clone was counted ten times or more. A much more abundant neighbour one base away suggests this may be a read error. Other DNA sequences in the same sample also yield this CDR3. For the CDR3, the DNA is TGTGCTCTTGGGAGATCCCCTCCTAGGACTTTCTCTACTGGGATATCCCAGGGTAAACTCATCTTT. Translating gives CALGRSPPRTFSTGISQGKLIF. The chain carries TRDV1 and TRDJ1; D may be TRDD3 (6 bases). CDR3 length: 22 amino acids. V was trimmed by 5 bases and J by 7 bases, leaving 41 bases between them. The germline gives CDR1 TSWWSYY, CDR2 QGS.